The 2 T cell receptor beta chains presented below share a single source sample, sequenced in a study of shared clonotypes between healthy human individuals. Method: immunoSEQ multiplex PCR; TCRdb's copy keeps in-frame clones and lacks some. The sample lists some 1,900,000 clones, about 95% occurring once. It was CD45RO-negative cells, positively selected for CCR7, that made up naive CD8 cells, with terminally differentiated effector memory CD45RA+ cells excluded. Sequencing was carried out using naive CD8+ T cells sorted from blood. Source of these receptors: a man aged 18 to 29 in good health.

This chain links TRBV4-1 with TRBJ2-1, with 7 positions matching TRBD2. The CDR3 contains 13 residues. The V gene's germline CDR1 is MGHRA and CDR2 YSYEKL. V lost 5 bases to trimming and J lost 10 bases; unmatched junction nucleotides: 8. CDR3 region: CASSSARGGEQFF. In DNA form, the CDR3 reads TGCGCCAGCAGCTCCGCCCGGGGAGGGGAGCAGTTCTTC.

The gene calls are TRBV4-1 and TRBJ1-3; TRBD1 is a possible D gene (5 bases). The CDR3 is made up of 16 amino acids. Trimming cost V 3 bases and J 2 bases, with 14 bases left between them. The V gene's germline CDR1 is MGHRA and CDR2 YSYEKL. CDR3 in DNA: TGCGCCAGCAGCCAGGGGCCTATTCCTCCTGGAAACACCATATATTTT. Its translation: CASSQGPIPPGNTIYF.